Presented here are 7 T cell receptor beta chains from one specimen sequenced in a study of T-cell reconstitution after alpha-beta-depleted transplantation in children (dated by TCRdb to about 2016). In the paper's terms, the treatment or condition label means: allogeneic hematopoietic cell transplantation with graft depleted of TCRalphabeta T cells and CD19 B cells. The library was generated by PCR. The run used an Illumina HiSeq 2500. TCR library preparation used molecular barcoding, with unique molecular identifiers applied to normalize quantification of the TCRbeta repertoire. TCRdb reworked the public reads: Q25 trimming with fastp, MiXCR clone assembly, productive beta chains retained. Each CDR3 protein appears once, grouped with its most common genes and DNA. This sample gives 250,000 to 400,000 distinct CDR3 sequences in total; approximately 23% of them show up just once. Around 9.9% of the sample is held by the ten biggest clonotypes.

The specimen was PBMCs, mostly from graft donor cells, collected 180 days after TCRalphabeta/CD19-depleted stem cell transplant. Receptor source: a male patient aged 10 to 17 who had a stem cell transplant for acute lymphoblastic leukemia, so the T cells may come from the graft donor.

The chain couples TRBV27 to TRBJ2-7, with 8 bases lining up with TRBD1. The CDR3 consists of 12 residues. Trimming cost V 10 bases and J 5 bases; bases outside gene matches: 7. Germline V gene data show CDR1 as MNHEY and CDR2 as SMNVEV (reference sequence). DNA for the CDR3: TGTGCCACCGCGGACAGGGACGACGAGCAGTACTTC. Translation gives CATADRDDEQYF.

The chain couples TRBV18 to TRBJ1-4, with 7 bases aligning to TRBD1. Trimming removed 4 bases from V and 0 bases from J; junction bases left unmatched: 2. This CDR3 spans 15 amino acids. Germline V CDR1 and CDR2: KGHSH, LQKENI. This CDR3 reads CASSLGQATNEKLFF. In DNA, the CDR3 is TGTGCCAGCTCACTCGGACAGGCAACTAATGAAAAACTGTTTTTT.

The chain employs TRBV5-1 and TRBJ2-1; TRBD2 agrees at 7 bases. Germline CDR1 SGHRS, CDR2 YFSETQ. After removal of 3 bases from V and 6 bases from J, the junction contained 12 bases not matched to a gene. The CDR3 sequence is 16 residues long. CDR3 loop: CASSWALGEGRNEQFF. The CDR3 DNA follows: TGCGCCAGCAGCTGGGCCTTGGGGGAGGGCCGCAATGAGCAGTTCTTC.

CDR3 amino acids: CASSRTGSPGANVLTF. The CDR3 DNA sequence: TGTGCCAGCTCAAGAACAGGGTCTCCTGGGGCCAACGTCCTGACTTTC. The chain has TRBV18 and TRBJ2-6; possible D gene TRBD1, 6 bases. The ends were cut back, 5 bases at V and 2 bases at J, with 13 bases in the middle. This CDR3 spans 16 amino acids. Germline V gene lookup returns CDR1 KGHSH and CDR2 LQKENI.

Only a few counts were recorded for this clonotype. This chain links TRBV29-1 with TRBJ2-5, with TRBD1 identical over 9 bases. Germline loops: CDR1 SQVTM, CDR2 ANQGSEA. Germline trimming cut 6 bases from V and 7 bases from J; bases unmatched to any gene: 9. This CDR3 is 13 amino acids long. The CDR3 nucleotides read TGCAGCGTGATGGGGACAGGGCGTAGGACCCAGTACTTC. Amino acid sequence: CSVMGTGRRTQYF.

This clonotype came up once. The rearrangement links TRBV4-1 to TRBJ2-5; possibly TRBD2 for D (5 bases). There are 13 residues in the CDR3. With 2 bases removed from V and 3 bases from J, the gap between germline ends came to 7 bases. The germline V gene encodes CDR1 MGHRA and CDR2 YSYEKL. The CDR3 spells CASSQFGKETQYF. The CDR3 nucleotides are TGCGCCAGCAGCCAATTCGGGAAAGAGACCCAGTACTTC.

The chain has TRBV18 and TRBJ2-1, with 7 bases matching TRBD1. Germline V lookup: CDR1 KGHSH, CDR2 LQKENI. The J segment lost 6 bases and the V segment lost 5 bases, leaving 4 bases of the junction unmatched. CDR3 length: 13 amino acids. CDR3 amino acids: CASSEQGFNEQFF. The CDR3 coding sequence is TGTGCCAGCTCAGAACAGGGGTTCAATGAGCAGTTCTTC.